This T cell receptor (beta chain) was retrieved from a study of OX40 agonist ivuxolimab in advanced cancers. Turning to the study itself: Previous treatment with anti-PD-1, anti-PD-L1 or anti-CTLA-4 therapy was allowed; 35% to 50% had received some. Points from the study as a whole: Average numbers of expanded clones were greater in CD8+ T cells than in CD4+.

This CDR3 is 21 amino acids long. The method was immunoSEQ multiplex PCR; TCRdb's version includes in-frame clones alone and lacks a portion of them. The table has 65,000 or so clones, 87% seen once. Note on this clone: The antigen is unknown.

Sequences were derived from CD4+ or CD8+ T cells sorted from blood, sampled in a trial of the OX40 agonist ivuxolimab. The rearrangement joins TRBV21-1 to TRBJ2-7; the D call of TRBD1 is as the table states it, not checked on the DNA. TRBV21-1 is marked as a pseudogene. This clonotype was obtained from an adult with an advanced solid tumor such as melanoma, head and neck, liver or kidney cancer. CDR3 amino acids: CASSKVLSAPTQGESSYEQYF. The CDR3 DNA sequence: TGTGCCAGCAGCAAAGTCCTTTCGGCCCCCACACAGGGCGAGAGCTCCTACGAGCAGTACTTC.